These T cell receptor beta chains were read from a single sample in a study of cytomegalovirus exposure and HLA in healthy donors. The assay was immunoSEQ multiplex PCR, and TCRdb's table has in-frame clones only and misses some. The repertoire holds tens of thousands of clones, with around 9.1% as singletons. The sequenced sample was PBMCs. Receptor source: a man in his fifties or sixties in good health and CMV-seropositive. The CDR3 runs from the conserved cysteine through the conserved F or W. D genes are given only for firm matches. For some rows the clone size is stated as once, few or many, or as a class when expanded; others skip it.

D gene: -
clone size: few
J gene: TRBJ1-1
V gene: TRBV21-1
CDR3 protein: CASRENPLTTMHGGEAFF
CDR3 DNA: TGTGCCAGCAGGGAGAACCCACTCACCACCATGCATGGAGGGGAAGCTTTCTTT

D gene: -
clone size: -
J gene: TRBJ2-1
V gene: TRBV27
CDR3 protein: CASWTLQGTQFF
CDR3 DNA: TGTGCCAGCTGGACCCTACAGGGAACGCAGTTCTTC

D gene: TRBD2
clone size: few
J gene: TRBJ2-1
V gene: TRBV6-5
CDR3 protein: CASSYTSGGVLFF
CDR3 DNA: TGTGCCAGCAGTTACACTAGCGGGGGGGTTCTGTTCTTC

D gene: -
clone size: few
J gene: TRBJ1-6
V gene: TRBV15
CDR3 protein: CATSRDLTGSPLHF
CDR3 DNA: TGTGCCACCAGCAGAGATCTCACGGGTTCACCCCTCCACTTT

D gene: -
clone size: -
J gene: TRBJ2-1
V gene: TRBV25-1
CDR3 protein: CASRFGLLWFF
CDR3 DNA: TGTGCCAGCAGATTCGGACTCCTGTGGTTCTTC

D gene: -
clone size: -
J gene: TRBJ1-1
V gene: TRBV28
CDR3 protein: CASSLFTGGTEAFF
CDR3 DNA: TGTGCCAGCAGTTTATTTACGGGGGGGACTGAAGCTTTCTTT

D gene: -
clone size: few
J gene: TRBJ1-3
V gene: TRBV19
CDR3 protein: CASRLTGTGNTIYF
CDR3 DNA: TGTGCCAGCCGACTGACAGGCACTGGAAACACCATATATTTT

D gene: -
clone size: few
J gene: TRBJ2-5
V gene: TRBV10-3
CDR3 protein: CAITDSRQETQYF
CDR3 DNA: TGTGCCATCACGGACAGTCGACAAGAGACCCAGTACTTC

D gene: TRBD1
clone size: -
J gene: TRBJ2-7
V gene: TRBV27
CDR3 protein: CASSFPGQAGGEQYF
CDR3 DNA: TGTGCCAGCAGTTTCCCGGGACAGGCCGGCGGGGAGCAGTACTTC

D gene: TRBD2
clone size: -
J gene: TRBJ2-2
V gene: TRBV7-2
CDR3 protein: CASSPRLAGGQGELFF
CDR3 DNA: TGTGCCAGCAGCCCTAGACTAGCGGGGGGGCAAGGGGAGCTGTTTTTT

D gene: TRBD1
clone size: -
J gene: TRBJ2-5
V gene: TRBV7-6
CDR3 protein: CASRPGTALETQYF
CDR3 DNA: TGTGCCAGCAGACCAGGGACAGCCCTGGAGACCCAGTACTTC

D gene: TRBD1
clone size: -
J gene: TRBJ1-5
V gene: TRBV6-5
CDR3 protein: CASSISGQRNQPQHF
CDR3 DNA: TGTGCCAGCAGCATTTCGGGACAGCGCAATCAGCCCCAGCATTTT

D gene: -
clone size: -
J gene: TRBJ1-2
V gene: TRBV2
CDR3 protein: CASSEAINYGYTF
CDR3 DNA: TGTGCCAGCAGTGAAGCCATTAACTATGGCTACACCTTC

D gene: -
clone size: few
J gene: TRBJ2-3
V gene: TRBV15
CDR3 protein: CATSSSLEGTDTQYF
CDR3 DNA: TGTGCCACCAGCAGCTCACTAGAGGGCACAGATACGCAGTATTTT

D gene: TRBD2
clone size: few
J gene: TRBJ2-7
V gene: TRBV19
CDR3 protein: CASQAGGSYEQYF
CDR3 DNA: TGTGCCAGTCAAGCGGGAGGATCCTACGAGCAGTACTTC

D gene: TRBD1
clone size: few
J gene: TRBJ2-5
V gene: TRBV29-1
CDR3 protein: CSVGDSQETQYF
CDR3 DNA: TGCAGCGTAGGGGACAGCCAAGAGACCCAGTACTTC

D gene: -
clone size: many
J gene: TRBJ2-2
V gene: TRBV30
CDR3 protein: CAWRGRGSSTGELFF
CDR3 DNA: TGTGCCTGGAGGGGCAGGGGCTCCTCCACCGGGGAGCTGTTTTTT

D gene: -
clone size: few
J gene: TRBJ1-4
V gene: TRBV30
CDR3 protein: CAWRAGWEKLFF
CDR3 DNA: TGTGCCTGGAGGGCCGGGTGGGAAAAACTGTTTTTT

D gene: TRBD1
clone size: -
J gene: TRBJ1-6
V gene: TRBV6-1
CDR3 protein: CASTPRQGADSPLHF
CDR3 DNA: TGTGCCTCCACCCCCCGACAGGGGGCTGATTCACCCCTCCACTTT

D gene: TRBD1
clone size: few
J gene: TRBJ1-2
V gene: TRBV6-5
CDR3 protein: CASSPGQANGYTF
CDR3 DNA: TGTGCCAGCAGCCCCGGACAGGCGAATGGCTACACCTTC